The entry that follows covers one T cell receptor beta chain sequence. This specimen comes from a study of blood T cell repertoires in COVID-19. Overall study: Samples of COVID-19 (acute and convalescent) were obtained from the United States, Italy and Spain. T cells, B-cell-depleted T cells, or PBMCs provided the cDNA or gDNA that served as material.

The table came from immunoSEQ multiplex PCR; TCRdb's copy has only in-frame clones and leaves some out. This sample has 150,000 to 180,000 clones, with around 83% found just once. Trimming removed 4 bases from V and 6 bases from J; junction bases left unmatched: 10. This CDR3 has 15 amino acids. Germline V CDR1 and CDR2: SGHTA, FQGTGA. This clonotype originated in an older woman with acute or convalescent COVID-19. The sample taken for sequencing was peripheral blood. The genes are TRBV7-3 and TRBJ2-3; 7 nucleotides align to TRBD1. As DNA, the CDR3 is TGTGCCAGCAGCTCCCAACCCACAGGGGCCGATACGCAGTATTTT. Translated: CASSSQPTGADTQYF.